Included here is one TCR beta chain sequence, with context. No antigen is known for it. Each donor was a healthy Caucasian individual from Russia, aged 6 to 90. Primers used in a second PCR of roughly 6 to 11 cycles were a sample-barcoded 5' primer and a J-beta primer mix. Via MiXCR, TCRdb re-called the 5' RACE reads, giving one row per CDR3 protein. This table holds about 1.6 million distinct CDR3 sequences, roughly a third found once. This record belongs to a study of blood T cells in healthy people across ages. The V gene's germline CDR1 is SQVTM and CDR2 ANQGSEA. Trimming took 0 bases from V and 4 from J, leaving 10 bases between them. The CDR3 sequence is 13 residues long. Study-wide results and caveats: Whereas aged donors had fewer naive CD4+ cells, long-lived donors had more of them and higher diversity.

This receptor was taken from a woman aged 30 to 39 in good health. The sequenced sample was blood. V gene TRBV29-1 combines with J gene TRBJ2-7; D gene uncertain. CDR3 sequence reads: CSVEDLPFYEQYF. The CDR3 nucleotides read TGCAGCGTTGAAGATCTACCCTTTTACGAGCAGTACTTC.